These 15 T cell receptor beta chains were sequenced from one sample in a study of T cells in Graves' hyperthyroidism and ophthalmopathy. Amplified regions were TCR beta CDR3 sequences from RNA transcripts. With the HTBI primer set, the TCR CDR3 went through a first round of RT-PCR. TCRdb reprocessed the multiplex PCR reads via MiXCR and lists one record per CDR3 protein. The sample has hundreds of thousands of distinct CDR3 sequences, around 15% seen once. The sample comprised blood. The receptors originated from a woman aged 25-40 years with Graves' hyperthyroidism.

This clonotype was seen only a few times. V usage is TRBV2 and J usage is TRBJ1-5, with a weak D call TRBD1 (6 bases). Germline assignment: CDR1 SNHLY and CDR2 FYNNEI. The CDR3 has 15 amino acids. Trimming took 7 bases from V and 0 from J, leaving 13 bases between them. DNA of the CDR3: TGTGCCAGCAATCTGGACAGTTATAGCAATCAGCCCCAGCATTTT. This sequence encodes CASNLDSYSNQPQHF.

This clonotype was counted only a few times. The genes are TRBV7-2 and TRBJ2-7, with 8 bases matching TRBD2. Losses at the gene ends were 2 bases for V and 2 bases for J; bases not matched to a gene: 8. Germline lookup yields CDR1 SGHTA and CDR2 FQGNSA. The length of the CDR3 is 16 residues. CDR3 protein: CASSLTIGLAAYEQYF. DNA for the CDR3: TGTGCCAGCAGCTTAACAATAGGACTAGCCGCCTACGAGCAGTACTTC.

The sample holds many counts of this clonotype. The chain carries TRBV29-1 and TRBJ2-1, with D hard to call. Germline-derived CDR1 and CDR2 are SQVTM and ANQGSEA. The CDR3 covers 14 residues. The germline V and J ends were trimmed by 3 bases and 5 bases, with 14 bases remaining between them. CDR3 in DNA: TGCAGCGTTGACTCCCATAGTTCCAACAATGAGCAGTTCTTC. Amino acid sequence: CSVDSHSSNNEQFF.

This clonotype occurred many times. The chain recombines TRBV20-1 with TRBJ2-7, with 15 bases aligning to TRBD2. This CDR3 region has 15 residues. V dropped 6 bases and J dropped 3; count of bases not matched to a gene: 6. CDR1 and CDR2 (germline): DFQATT, SNEGSKA (reference sequence). The CDR3: CSATGTSGRLYEQYF. As DNA, the CDR3 is TGCAGTGCCACCGGGACTAGCGGGAGGCTCTACGAGCAGTACTTC.

This clonotype was seen more than once but under ten times. V is TRBV11-2 and J is TRBJ1-2; D call uncertain. Germline CDR1 SGHAT, CDR2 FQNNGV. The CDR3 runs to 14 residues. V lost 4 bases and J 6 bases, leaving 15 bases between the germline ends. CDR3 DNA sequence: TGTGCCAGCAGCTCGAGACTAGACACCGATGGCTACACCTTC. Protein sequence: CASSSRLDTDGYTF.

The chain has TRBV7-6 and TRBJ2-5, with TRBD2 matching over 12 bases. Germline CDR1 is SGHVS and CDR2 is FNYEAQ. The CDR3 has 16 amino acids. Trimming removed 8 bases from V and 2 bases from J; junction bases left unmatched: 9. CDR3 loop: CASGTRTSGVQETQYF. CDR3 nucleotide sequence: TGTGCCAGCGGGACCCGGACTAGCGGGGTGCAAGAGACCCAGTACTTC.

This clonotype was detected a few times. The rearrangement joins TRBV6-1 to TRBJ1-2; D may be TRBD1 (6 bases). CDR3 length: 16 residues. Germline V lookup: CDR1 MNHNS, CDR2 SASEGT. V lost 1 base to trimming and J lost 5 bases, with 17 bases between them. The CDR3 DNA sequence: TGTGCCAGCAGTGAAGTCGTCGGGGGGCTCATGTATGGCTACACCTTC. Its translation is CASSEVVGGLMYGYTF.

V usage is TRBV28 and J usage is TRBJ1-5; 10 bases fit TRBD1. The CDR3 is made up of 15 amino acids. Germline V gene sequence: CDR1 MDHEN, CDR2 SYDVKM. Trimming cost V 5 bases and J 6 bases; bases outside gene matches: 7. CDR3: CASSLLTGGVQPQHF. For the CDR3, the DNA is TGTGCCAGCAGTCTTTTGACAGGGGGCGTTCAGCCCCAGCATTTT.

The table lists this clonotype with a few counts. The DNA for the CDR3 is TGCAGTGCTTCAAGCGGGAAGGACATTCAGTACTTC. The encoded protein is CSASSGKDIQYF. The chain couples TRBV20-1 to TRBJ2-4; 7 bases are shared with TRBD2. The CDR3 runs 12 residues. Germline assignment: CDR1 DFQATT and CDR2 SNEGSKA (reference sequence). With 5 bases clipped from V and 8 bases from J, the junction kept 6 bases outside the gene matches.

This chain uses TRBV6-2 or TRBV6-3 with TRBJ2-1, with unresolved D. The CDR3 extends over 11 amino acids. The V end lost 8 bases, the J end lost 6 bases, and 8 bases lay between the germline ends. CDR1 is MNHEY and CDR2 is SVGEGT in the germline V gene. The CDR3 DNA sequence: TGTGCCAGCGGGATCTCCAATGAGCAGTTCTTC. Protein sequence: CASGISNEQFF.

This clonotype showed up just a few times. This rearrangement joins TRBV5-1 to TRBJ2-7; D uncertain. The V and J ends lost 3 bases and 4 bases respectively, with 8 bases between them. Germline loops: CDR1 SGHRS, CDR2 YFSETQ. The length of the CDR3 is 12 residues. CDR3 residues: CASSSTMYEQYF. The CDR3 region has the DNA TGCGCCAGCAGCTCCACTATGTACGAGCAGTACTTC.

V gene TRBV5-1 combines with J gene TRBJ1-4, with 7 bases aligning to TRBD1. The germline V gene has CDR1 SGHRS and CDR2 YFSETQ. The CDR3 sequence is 15 residues long. The V and J ends lost 1 base and 3 bases, in that order; junction bases with no gene match: 3. CDR3 sequence reads: CASSLLTGSNEKLFF. For the CDR3, the DNA is TGCGCCAGCAGCTTGTTGACAGGGTCTAATGAAAAACTGTTTTTT. Based on the CDR3 plus reference TRBV5-1 and TRBJ1-4, the full variable domain is KAGVTQTPRYLIKTRGQQVTLSCSPISGHRSVSWYQQTPGQGLQFLFEYFSETQRNKGNFPGRFSGRQFSNSRSEMNVSTLELGDSALYLCASSLLTGSNEKLFFGSGTQLSVL.

This clonotype has a count of ten or more. The gene calls are TRBV7-3 and TRBJ2-1, with a tentative D call TRBD2 (7 bases). Per germline, CDR1 SGHTA and CDR2 FQGTGA. The V end lost 3 bases, the J end lost 2 bases, and 11 bases lay between the germline ends. The CDR3 is 15 amino acids. CDR3 DNA sequence: TGTGCCAGCAGCTTCGGGGGGCCTCCCTACAATGAGCAGTTCTTC. As protein: CASSFGGPPYNEQFF.

J is TRBJ1-1 and V is TRBV5-6; 9 bases line up with TRBD1. Trimming took 4 bases from V and 3 from J; bases not matched to a gene: 10. Germline V CDR1 and CDR2: SGHDT, YYEEEE. The CDR3 is 16 amino acids. CDR3 region: CASSPGTGRQDTEAFF. In nucleotides, the CDR3 is TGTGCCAGCAGCCCAGGGACAGGGAGGCAGGACACTGAAGCTTTCTTT. The whole variable domain, remainder taken from reference TRBV5-6 and TRBJ1-1, is DAGVTQSPTHLIKTRGQQVTLRCSPKSGHDTVSWYQQALGQGPQFIFQYYEEEERQRGNFPDRFSGHQFPNYSSELNVNALLLGDSALYLCASSPGTGRQDTEAFFGQGTRLTVV.

This clonotype was counted at least ten times. This sequence joins TRBV7-9 and TRBJ2-1, with 8 bases matching TRBD1. After removal of 5 bases from V and 7 bases from J, the junction contained 10 bases not matched to a gene. Germline V gives CDR1 SEHNR, CDR2 FQNEAQ (reference sequence). The CDR3 runs 15 residues. The CDR3 reads CASSQTGTGGNEQFF. The CDR3 DNA reads TGTGCCAGCAGCCAAACCGGGACAGGTGGGAATGAGCAGTTCTTC.